This is a list of T cell receptor beta chains from one sample in a study of CD8 T cells in ankylosing spondylitis. In TCRdb, the 5' RACE reads were re-called with MiXCR into one record per CDR3 protein. The sample gives fewer than 450,000 distinct CDR3 sequences, over 15% of which show up once; about 0.94% is in the top ten. Sequencing was carried out using blood, either unsorted or a sorted T cell fraction (not recorded which). These receptors were collected from a male donor with ankylosing spondylitis. The CDR3 runs from the conserved cysteine through the conserved F or W. Fields, in order: clone size, J gene, V gene, D gene, CDR3 protein, CDR3 DNA. A D gene is named only where the DNA matches it firmly. Clone size, where shown, is once, few, many, or a class for clones that have expanded.

clone_size: many
j_call: TRBJ1-2
v_call: TRBV7-2
d_call: -
cdr3_aa: CASSSKGAYGYTF
cdr3_nt: TGTGCCAGCAGCTCGAAGGGAGCCTATGGCTACACCTTC

clone_size: -
j_call: TRBJ2-5
v_call: TRBV3-1
d_call: -
cdr3_aa: CASSQDGTPPQYF
cdr3_nt: TGTGCCAGCAGCCAAGATGGGACCCCCCCCCAGTACTTC

clone_size: -
j_call: TRBJ2-1
v_call: TRBV30
d_call: TRBD2
cdr3_aa: CAWSLSLLAGGWNEQFF
cdr3_nt: TGTGCCTGGAGTCTCAGCTTACTAGCGGGGGGGTGGAATGAGCAGTTCTTC

clone_size: -
j_call: TRBJ2-1
v_call: TRBV6-2/TRBV6-3
d_call: -
cdr3_aa: CASSYDAGNSYNEQFF
cdr3_nt: TGTGCCAGCAGTTACGACGCAGGGAACTCCTACAATGAGCAGTTCTTC

clone_size: few
j_call: TRBJ1-3
v_call: TRBV20-1
d_call: TRBD1
cdr3_aa: CSARGRTGKNMQNSGNTIYF
cdr3_nt: TGCAGTGCTAGGGGTAGGACAGGAAAGAACATGCAAAACTCTGGAAACACCATATATTTT

clone_size: -
j_call: TRBJ1-2
v_call: TRBV11-2
d_call: -
cdr3_aa: CASSLPAQHGYTF
cdr3_nt: TGTGCCAGCAGCTTACCAGCACAGCATGGCTACACCTTC

clone_size: few
j_call: TRBJ2-3
v_call: TRBV20-1
d_call: -
cdr3_aa: CSARGGGRSVDTQYF
cdr3_nt: TGCAGTGCTAGAGGGGGGGGGCGCTCAGTAGATACGCAGTATTTT

clone_size: many
j_call: TRBJ1-3
v_call: TRBV20-1
d_call: -
cdr3_aa: CSAKVSRGNTIYF
cdr3_nt: TGCAGTGCCAAGGTTTCACGAGGAAACACCATATATTTT

clone_size: few
j_call: TRBJ2-3
v_call: TRBV5-1
d_call: -
cdr3_aa: CASSLGPGPPSTDTQYF
cdr3_nt: TGCGCCAGCAGCTTGGGGCCGGGGCCCCCTAGCACAGATACGCAGTATTTT

clone_size: many
j_call: TRBJ2-1
v_call: TRBV3-1
d_call: -
cdr3_aa: CASSHGFSYNEQFF
cdr3_nt: TGTGCCAGCAGCCACGGCTTCTCCTACAATGAGCAGTTCTTC

clone_size: many
j_call: TRBJ1-2
v_call: TRBV12-3/TRBV12-4
d_call: TRBD1
cdr3_aa: CASSPDRGYGYTF
cdr3_nt: TGTGCCAGCAGTCCCGACAGGGGCTATGGCTACACCTTC

clone_size: many
j_call: TRBJ1-1
v_call: TRBV15
d_call: -
cdr3_aa: CATSRDGSRNTEAFF
cdr3_nt: TGTGCCACCAGCAGAGATGGCAGCCGGAACACTGAAGCTTTCTTT

clone_size: -
j_call: TRBJ2-1
v_call: TRBV30
d_call: -
cdr3_aa: CAYDLGLAVGEQFF
cdr3_nt: TGTGCCTACGACTTGGGGCTCGCAGTGGGTGAGCAGTTCTTC

clone_size: many
j_call: TRBJ2-1
v_call: TRBV5-1
d_call: TRBD2
cdr3_aa: CASSLVAGSLYNEQFF
cdr3_nt: TGCGCCAGCAGCTTGGTAGCGGGGAGCCTCTACAATGAGCAGTTCTTC

clone_size: few
j_call: TRBJ2-1
v_call: TRBV5-1
d_call: -
cdr3_aa: CASSFGVAAYNEQFF
cdr3_nt: TGCGCCAGCAGCTTCGGTGTAGCGGCATACAATGAGCAGTTCTTC

clone_size: -
j_call: TRBJ2-1
v_call: TRBV4-1
d_call: TRBD2
cdr3_aa: CASSQVFSGGKFSYNEQFF
cdr3_nt: TGCGCCAGCAGCCAAGTTTTTAGCGGGGGAAAATTTTCCTACAATGAGCAGTTCTTC

clone_size: -
j_call: TRBJ1-2
v_call: TRBV12-3/TRBV12-4
d_call: TRBD1
cdr3_aa: CASSLGQGPNYGYTF
cdr3_nt: TGTGCCAGCAGTTTAGGACAGGGCCCCAACTATGGCTACACCTTC

clone_size: many
j_call: TRBJ2-7
v_call: TRBV20-1
d_call: -
cdr3_aa: CSARHPGGGVSYEQYF
cdr3_nt: TGCAGTGCTAGGCACCCAGGAGGGGGCGTTTCCTACGAGCAGTACTTC

clone_size: few
j_call: TRBJ2-7
v_call: TRBV6-5
d_call: TRBD1
cdr3_aa: CASSTTGTGAYEQYF
cdr3_nt: TGTGCCAGCAGTACTACCGGGACAGGGGCCTACGAGCAGTACTTC

clone_size: -
j_call: TRBJ2-2
v_call: TRBV4-2
d_call: -
cdr3_aa: CASSFSGEGTGELFF
cdr3_nt: TGTGCCAGCAGCTTTAGCGGTGAGGGGACCGGGGAGCTGTTTTTT

clone_size: few
j_call: TRBJ1-4
v_call: TRBV29-1
d_call: TRBD1
cdr3_aa: CSVSTGVGEKLFF
cdr3_nt: TGCAGCGTGTCAACAGGGGTGGGGGAAAAACTGTTTTTT

clone_size: -
j_call: TRBJ2-3
v_call: TRBV7-6
d_call: -
cdr3_aa: CASSSPTGPSTDTQYF
cdr3_nt: TGTGCCAGCAGCTCCCCGACAGGTCCTAGCACAGATACGCAGTATTTT

clone_size: many
j_call: TRBJ2-3
v_call: TRBV10-1
d_call: -
cdr3_aa: CASSGAFTDTQYF
cdr3_nt: TGCGCCAGCAGTGGTGCTTTCACAGATACGCAGTATTTT